This T cell receptor (beta chain) was captured in a study of T cell repertoires and HLA-DP antigens. At the level of the study: In vitro CD4+ alloreactivity was against HeLa-presented HLA-DP.

CDR3 size: 12 residues. V lost 7 bases and J 3 bases, leaving 7 bases between the germline ends. Germline V CDR1 and CDR2: MNHNS, SASEGT. The primer mix covered 54 TRBV segments and 13 TRBJ segments. For pre-culture CD4+ samples, the target was approximately 200,000 T cell genomes. The table came from immunoSEQ multiplex PCR; TCRdb's copy has only in-frame clones and leaves some out. The top ten clones hold around 1.4% of a sample with about 73,000 clones, around three quarters of them seen once. A note on this clone: Its specificity is not known.

The chain has TRBV6-1 and TRBJ1-5; no firm D call. The specimen was CD4+ T cells from PBMCs. The receptor comes from a man aged 55 to 70 in good health and CMV-seronegative. The CDR3 loop reads CASKWTNQPQHF. The CDR3 DNA reads as TGTGCCAGCAAGTGGACCAATCAGCCCCAGCATTTT.